This TCR beta chain derives from a study of cytomegalovirus exposure and HLA in healthy donors (dated by TCRdb to about 2017). In terms of the full investigation: In an earlier analysis of under 750 of the donors, 276 Gb of sequence data and 90 million to 130 million unique TCR beta sequences from about 190 million T cells were reported. The later analysis used no new phenotypic data to find candidate immune exposures, relying instead on TCR beta sequences and their occurrence across donors. In a later genetic analysis, genome-wide SNP genotypes for about 55% of the roughly 700 donors were used, and that subset was treated as a discovery cohort. Several DR-DQ haplotypes were handled as single units for association and clustering, since linkage in the cohort was strong. An early release that covered roughly 600 HLA-typed donors contained around 330 gigabases of sequencing data and around 80 million unique TCR sequences. To decide whether each TCR beta V gene segment behaved as functional or pseudogenic, an earlier analysis of some 600 of the donors relied on high-throughput TCR beta sequencing. On average, about 200,000 unique TCR beta nucleotide sequences were sequenced per donor among several hundred genotyped donors of the cohort, with roughly 20% of those sequences being non-productive. Typing coverage differed by locus: A, B, C, DRB1 and DQB1 were typed in roughly 629-640 donors, DQA1 in about 500, DPA1 in some 610, and DPB1 in just under 490. To predict cytomegalovirus infection status, the study combined high-throughput TCR immunosequencing, statistical association of individual TCRs with disease status, and machine learning. In a later analysis, previously published TCR beta repertoires from about 640 donors were re-analyzed and high-resolution HLA genotyping was added so that TCR occurrence patterns could be studied. The aim of the study was to test whether cataloging public T cell receptors could identify signatures of past pathogen exposure. HLA typing included class I and class II loci at four-digit resolution. The study used immunosequencing to profile the T cell repertoires of approximately 630 subjects and linked those repertoires to cytomegalovirus serostatus. Donor age, sex, ethnicity and CMV serostatus were compiled together with the repertoire data. Among the approximately 420 genotyped donors, about 83% belonged to the genetic ancestry cluster associated with self-reported Caucasian donors. A separate validation cohort of roughly 120 different subjects was used in addition to the approximately 670-subject first cohort. All discovery cohort repertoires had been generated using a single sequencing platform.

Library preparation was by the immunoSEQ multiplex PCR assay. The multiplex PCR relied on a mix of 60 forward primers for TCR Vbeta segments and 13 reverse primers for TCR Jbeta segments. Amplification of the CDR3 region of rearranged TCR beta genes was performed with a multiplex PCR assay on genomic DNA. On the Illumina HiSeq System, the amplified TCR beta libraries were sequenced as 87-base-pair reads. From the authors' description of their analysis: In a later analysis, roughly 80 million unique TCR beta chains were counted across the approximately 640 repertoires, and roughly 10 million of these chains were shared by at least two donors. Raw reads were error-corrected and collapsed into unique sequences with a nearest-neighbor algorithm that merged closely related sequences to remove PCR and sequencing errors. CDR3 sequences were aligned to IMGT reference sequences to assign V, D and J gene segments. For a sequence to be retained, a match of at least six nucleotides was required to both a V gene segment and a J gene segment. Rearrangements were called productive when the CDR3 lacked stop codons and stayed in frame with V and J; all others were non-productive. CDR3 was defined according to IMGT convention as the region running from the second conserved V-encoded cysteine to the conserved J-encoded phenylalanine. The earlier analysis of some 540 of the donors excluded any sequence lacking an unambiguous match to a single V gene segment. An earlier analysis of 587 of the donors called V segments functional above 56.7% productive rearrangements and segregating when the between-donor standard deviation exceeded 5%. A statistical classification framework was developed to diagnose cytomegalovirus status using the catalog of TCR beta chain sequences. In a later analysis, V and J genes were assigned by comparing TCR nucleotide sequences against IMGT/GENE-DB human TR gene sequences. The TCRdist pipeline was used in a later analysis to assign CDR3 sequences and most-parsimonious VDJ recombination scenarios. A later analysis defined each TCR beta chain by its CDR3 amino acid sequence plus V-gene family, and excluded reads lacking a unique V-gene family. As a way to deal with suspected cross-contamination and a sequencing artifact, a later analysis dropped under 600 nucleotide sequences that were highly shared and had low generation probability. A later analysis calculated a clonal expansion index for each public chain from normalized within-repertoire ranks of inferred template counts. In a later analysis, generation probabilities were computed with a VDJ recombination model fitted to out-of-frame rearrangements, and the resulting probabilities were checked against IGoR. In a later analysis, TCR-TCR, TCR-HLA and TCR-CMV co-occurrence was scored with hypergeometric tests, and a repertoire-size bias correction was applied to TCR pairs. A later analysis estimated false discovery rates by permuting HLA or CMV assignments 20 times. In a later analysis, co-occurring TCRs were grouped using DBSCAN, with TCRdist sequence similarity added in when clustering inside HLA-allele-positive subsets. For co-occurrence clustering, repertoires with fewer than 30,000 or more than 120,000 public chains were excluded, along with several repertoires with anomalous nucleotide sharing. TCRdb re-hosts the immuneACCESS table, in-frame sequences only. Its copies lack some clones; in the studies checked, an unresolved V gene accounts for under half of them, and the cause for the rest is not known. V, J and clone size reflect that table, while D and trimming were determined from the DNA. The sample yields more than 200,000 clones; approximately 80% were counted once. 1.4% of the sample comes from the top ten.

What the authors observed across the whole study: Around 16 rarely observed V segments, including chromosome 9 orphons, were excluded from the earlier analysis of just under 600 of the donors because counts were too low. A later analysis associated about 17,000 TCR beta sequences with specific HLA alleles at a false discovery rate of 0.05. Three of the identified cytomegalovirus-associated TCR beta chains were confirmed in vitro to be specific for cytomegalovirus antigens. The authors suggested that the approach could potentially be generalized to other disease states and immunological phenotypes. A later genetic analysis associated a missense DCLRE1C variant with V-gene and J-gene trimming of TCR beta chains, and an independent cohort replicated the association. This cohort had only TCR beta chains sequenced, and the lack of alpha or paired-chain data limited which features could be detected. Sequencing depth was assumed to be roughly uniform across donors in the presence/absence analyses, though that assumption may not hold. A further reported finding was that TCR beta sequences accurately predicted the HLA-A and HLA-B alleles for most subjects in the first cohort. According to a later analysis, TCR association rates differed among HLA loci, with DRB1 alleles showing the most associated TCRs and HLA-C alleles showing the fewest. A total of around 150 TCR beta chains were listed by the study as associated with cytomegalovirus. Correlated functional status among segregating V segments might be attributable to linkage disequilibrium, but an unknown experimental factor could not be ruled out. Because HLA typing was missing for some donors at each locus, association tests included only the typed subset. A group of highly shared sequence variants was considered likely to be a technical artifact of the sequencing pipeline. A later genetic analysis reported fewer N-insertions in productive TCRs among donors in an Asian-associated ancestry cluster than the roughly 720-donor mean. Across donors, most TCR sequences were observed very rarely, whereas some public TCRs were present in many individuals. Most CMV-associated TCR beta chains appeared to be HLA-restricted in a later analysis, and the HLA associations seemed to be driven largely by CMV exposure. The 87-base-pair reads could not distinguish some IMGT-functional V segments, including TRBV6-2 and TRBV6-3, so those segments were excluded. A later analysis found that HLA-associated TCR beta chains were more clonally expanded and had lower generation probabilities than equally common non-associated chains. In an earlier analysis of approximately 590 of the donors, most TCR beta V segments were observed in productive rearrangements about 87% or about 30% of the time, broadly matching IMGT annotations. In both the original and validation cohorts, the classifier was reported to diagnose cytomegalovirus status with high specificity and sensitivity. A later analysis reported that several top co-occurrence clusters appeared linked to parvovirus B19, influenza, CMV and Epstein-Barr virus. Strong co-occurrence of HLA alleles, especially DR and DQ, made assigning TCR associations to individual alleles difficult. Immune exposure information for the cohort was limited to CMV serostatus.

The germline V gene gives CDR1 as MNHNS and CDR2 as SASEGT. From the cysteine up to the phenylalanine, the CDR3 has a length of 14 residues. Just CDR3 DNA is preserved here, 42 bases in frame from base 1. V and J are truncated by 9 bases and 5 bases respectively, leaving an intervening sequence of 14 bases. As to this clone: The antigen it binds to is not known. No quality values exist for individual bases; no much larger clone is one base distant.

The cohort comprised fewer than 750 healthy bone marrow donors. At the time of sampling, all cohort members were nominally healthy, though unrecorded immune exposures were likely present. The donor was CMV seronegative and was included in the group of a few hundred seronegative cohort members. Every donor gave a peripheral blood sample, and the peripheral blood mononuclear cells from that sample were used for TCR beta sequencing. The Qiagen DNeasy Blood Extraction Kit was used to extract genomic DNA from the blood cell samples. The chain was built from TRBV6-1 and TRBJ1-6; TRBD1 could be the D gene, as 5 bases match. This clonotype was obtained from a girl aged 5-17 years in good health and CMV-seronegative. Material for sequencing was PBMCs. The DNA is as follows: TGTGCCAGTAACAGGCAGAGAGATAATTCACCCCTCCACTTT. It translates to CASNRQRDNSPLHF.